The clone carrying this T cell receptor (beta chain) was observed at least ten times. Antigen: not known. TCRdb reanalysed the 5' RACE reads using MiXCR and keeps one entry per CDR3 protein. The data show hundreds of thousands of distinct CDR3 sequences, with about 18% seen just once and roughly 14% held by the top ten. This specimen comes from a study of identical twins. Study outcomes and limitations: Because invariant MAIT and iNKT cells could be present, zero-insertion analyses could be partly confounded. The study drew conclusions from cross-sectional statistical analysis, not from following the same donors.

Healthy Caucasians alone served as donors. V lost 4 bases and J lost 4, with 14 bases in between. The CDR3 is 14 residues long. Per germline, CDR1 SGHRS and CDR2 YFSETQ. These records were also assigned to another study, of T cells expressing NK-cell markers.

Sequences were obtained from PBMCs. This clonotype was obtained from a woman between 18 and 29 years old in good health. The chain has TRBV5-1 and TRBJ1-1, with D perhaps TRBD1 (6 bases). In DNA form, the CDR3 reads TGCGCCAGCAGCGAACAGGGTACGGGCACTGAAGCTTTCTTT. The encoded protein is CASSEQGTGTEAFF.